The 4 T cell receptor beta chains presented below share a single source sample, sequenced in a study of human T cells and chemical hapten exposure. One entry per CDR3 protein results from TCRdb running MiXCR on the RACE reads. This table has about 160,000 distinct CDR3 sequences, about 27% appearing once. Time point indicated: patch test 3, about 24 weeks after DPC sensitization. Treatment specified: therapeutic diphenylcyclopropenone sensitization with weekly scalp DPC. The sequenced sample was whole blood, obtained in connection with sensitization to the hapten diphenylcyclopropenone (DPC). These receptors all come from a woman aged 18-30 years with alopecia areata. Some clones in this sample may be carry-over from other donors' samples.

The chain combines TRBV5-1 with TRBJ2-5, with D perhaps assigned TRBD1 or TRBD2 (5 bases each). The germline V and J ends were trimmed by 5 bases and 2 bases, with 16 bases remaining between them. The germline CDR1 and CDR2 sequences are SGHRS and YFSETQ. CDR3 length: 15 amino acids. CDR3 amino acids: CASRKPGRSQETQYF. The CDR3 nucleotides read TGCGCCAGCAGAAAGCCGGGACGGAGTCAAGAGACCCAGTACTTC.

This clonotype was detected a few times. This rearrangement joins TRBV6-5 to TRBJ1-1; no reliable D call. V was pared by 1 base and J by 1 base, with 7 bases between. Germline V CDR1 and CDR2: MNHEY, SVGAGI. This CDR3 is built from 14 residues. The CDR3 nucleotides read TGTGCCAGCAGTTACTTAGACGGGAACACTGAAGCTTTCTTT. Protein: CASSYLDGNTEAFF.

The sample holds a few counts of this clonotype. The V call is TRBV20-1, the J call TRBJ2-3, with TRBD2 matching over 11 bases. The CDR3 spans 14 residues. Germline V gene data show CDR1 as DFQATT and CDR2 as SNEGSKA (reference sequence). The V gene end was trimmed by 7 bases and the J gene end by 3 bases; junction bases not matched to a gene: 6. Here the CDR3 reads CSVYSGRVTDTQYF. The DNA of the CDR3 is TGCAGTGTTTATAGCGGGAGGGTTACAGATACGCAGTATTTT.

The table lists this clonotype with many counts. The V call is TRBV7-2, the J call TRBJ1-4; perhaps TRBD1 as D (6 bases). V lost 5 bases and J lost 10, with 20 bases in between. Germline CDR1 SGHTA, CDR2 FQGNSA. This CDR3 spans 15 amino acids. CDR3: CASSQNPGQILKLFF. The CDR3 bases are TGTGCCAGCAGCCAAAACCCGGGACAAATCCTAAAACTGTTTTTT.